This TCR beta chain is drawn from a study of blood T cell repertoires in COVID-19. Trimming at V came to 6 bases and at J to 4 bases, leaving 9 bases not matched to a gene. This CDR3 spans 15 amino acids. CDR1 and CDR2 (germline): LGHDT, YNNKEL (reference sequence). The repertoire was sequenced with immunoSEQ multiplex PCR; TCRdb's copy has only in-frame clones and lacks some. The sample shows 250,000 or so clones, around four fifths of them seen only once. The sequenced sample was peripheral blood. The source is a woman between 55 and 75 years old with active or convalescent COVID-19. The chain has TRBV3-1 (or the pseudogene TRBV3-2) and TRBJ2-7, with TRBD1 matching over 10 bases. CDR3 DNA sequence: TGTGCCAGCAGTCCGGTGGACAGGGGGAGGTACGAGCAGTACTTC. Translated, it gives CASSPVDRGRYEQYF.